These 28 T cell receptor beta chains share one sample of origin, sequenced in a study of blood T cell repertoires in COVID-19. Assay used: immunoSEQ multiplex PCR; TCRdb lists only in-frame clones, some missing. The sample lists approximately 90,000 clones, about nine tenths occurring once. Sequenced material: peripheral blood. These receptors were obtained from a woman aged 70-85 years with acute or convalescent COVID-19.

The rearrangement joins TRBV7-2 to TRBJ2-3; D gene uncertain. Between the trimmed V and J ends, which lost 1 base and 5 bases, there was a span of 7 bases. The CDR3 totals 13 residues. Germline assignment: CDR1 SGHTA and CDR2 FQGNSA. The CDR3 nucleotides read TGTGCCAGCAGCTTAGGTCCCTTAGATACGCAGTATTTT. Translating gives CASSLGPLDTQYF. The whole variable domain, filled in from reference TRBV7-2 and TRBJ2-3, reads GAGVSQSPSNKVTEKGKDVELRCDPISGHTALYWYRQSLGQGLEFLIYFQGNSAPDKSGLPSDRFSAERTGGSVSTLTIQRTQQEDSAVYLCASSLGPLDTQYFGPGTRLTVL.

The genes are TRBV7-9 and TRBJ2-7; possibly TRBD1 for D (6 bases). The length of the CDR3 is 13 residues. The V end was cut by 4 bases, the J end by 3 bases, with 10 bases between. CDR1 and CDR2 from the germline V gene are SEHNR and FQNEAQ (reference sequence). The CDR3 loop reads CASSSRDIYEQYF. In nucleotides, the CDR3 is TGTGCCAGCAGCTCCCGGGACATCTACGAGCAGTACTTC.

This clone was observed once. This rearrangement joins TRBV4-2 to TRBJ2-2; 7 positions agree with TRBD2. The CDR3 spans 15 residues. Looked up from germline, CDR1 is LGHNA and CDR2 is YNFKEQ. J was trimmed by 9 bases and V by 0 bases; bases with no gene match: 7. The CDR3 region is CASSQDSAGGRELFF. As DNA, the CDR3 is TGTGCCAGCAGCCAAGATTCGGCCGGGGGGAGGGAGCTGTTTTTT.

The rearrangement joins TRBV6-6 to TRBJ1-5, with 9 positions matching TRBD1. Per germline, CDR1 MNHNY and CDR2 SVGAGI (reference sequence). The CDR3 length is 13 residues. V gave up 4 bases and J gave up 7 bases; unmatched junction bases: 2. The CDR3 reads CASSWGQGQPQHF. The CDR3, as DNA: TGTGCCAGCAGTTGGGGACAGGGCCAGCCCCAGCATTTT.

The genes are TRBV4-1 and TRBJ2-5; D not certain. V lost 0 bases to trimming and J lost 3 bases, with 2 bases between them. The germline gives CDR1 MGHRA, CDR2 YSYEKL. The CDR3 is 12 residues long. CDR3 protein: CASSQDKETQYF. CDR3 DNA: TGCGCCAGCAGCCAAGACAAAGAGACCCAGTACTTC.

V and J are TRBV10-1 and TRBJ1-1, with D hard to call. CDR1 is WNHNN and CDR2 is SYGVQD in the germline V gene (reference sequence). The CDR3 has 11 amino acids. V was shortened by 8 bases and J by 4 bases, with 8 bases between the two germline ends. CDR3 in DNA: TGCGCCAGCCCCAATAGCACTGAAGCTTTCTTT. Its translation is CASPNSTEAFF.

V and J are TRBV24-1 and TRBJ2-1; 12 positions agree with TRBD1. CDR3 length equals 17 residues. Germline V CDR1 and CDR2: KGHDR, SFDVKD. V gave up 3 bases and J gave up 8 bases; unmatched junction bases: 10. Here the CDR3 DNA reads TGTGCCACCAGTGATCCCCCCGGGACAGGGGGCATCGATGAGCAGTTCTTC. Its protein is CATSDPPGTGGIDEQFF.

The V call is TRBV2, the J call TRBJ2-1; 11 nucleotides agree with TRBD2. Germline V gene data show CDR1 as SNHLY and CDR2 as FYNNEI. The CDR3 totals 19 residues. V lost 6 bases, J lost 0 bases, and 13 bases stayed unmatched. In DNA form, the CDR3 reads TGTGCCAGCAGCTCCCAGCCCGGGACTAGCGGAAGCTCCTACAATGAGCAGTTCTTC. Protein product: CASSSQPGTSGSSYNEQFF.

This clone was observed once. The rearrangement links TRBV20-1 to TRBJ1-5; a possible D gene is TRBD1 (6 bases). CDR1 and CDR2 (germline): DFQATT, SNEGSKA (reference sequence). Between the trimmed V and J ends, which lost 7 bases and 5 bases, there was a span of 9 bases. This CDR3 comprises 11 residues. In nucleotides, the CDR3 is TGCAGTGGGGGGCCGGATCAGCCCCAGCATTTT. Translation gives CSGGPDQPQHF.

This chain links TRBV28 with TRBJ2-7; possibly TRBD1 for D (5 bases). Germline loops: CDR1 MDHEN, CDR2 SYDVKM. The CDR3 extends over 13 amino acids. Trimming left V 2 bases short and J 3 bases short, with 8 bases between. The CDR3 coding sequence is TGTGCCAGCAGTTTAGGGCAGGGCTACGAGCAGTACGTC. Protein product: CASSLGQGYEQYV.

The chain couples TRBV24-1 to TRBJ2-1, with D uncertain. Trimming pared 6 bases from V and 6 bases from J, leaving 5 bases between. The CDR3 has 11 residues. Germline assignment: CDR1 KGHDR and CDR2 SFDVKD. For the CDR3, the DNA is TGTGCCACCAGTAGCCCCAATGAGCAGTTCTTC. It specifies CATSSPNEQFF.

The chain recombines TRBV2 with TRBJ1-6, with 8 bases that match TRBD1. The germline V gene has CDR1 SNHLY and CDR2 FYNNEI. The ends lost 5 bases at V and 8 bases at J; junction bases unmatched: 5. There are 14 residues in the CDR3. The CDR3 DNA reads TGTGCCAGCAGTCCTGACAGGGGCGATTCACCCCTCCACTTT. Protein sequence: CASSPDRGDSPLHF.

The gene calls are TRBV7-2 and TRBJ2-3; possibly TRBD2 for D (6 bases). Germline CDR1 reads SGHTA; CDR2 reads FQGNSA. CDR3 length equals 15 residues. Trimming left V 5 bases short and J 5 bases short, with 17 bases between. CDR3 bases: TGTGCCAGCAGCCCCGGGGACTTCCAGAGAGATACGCAGTATTTT. The encoded protein is CASSPGDFQRDTQYF. Combining the CDR3 with reference TRBV7-2 and TRBJ2-3 gives the whole variable domain GAGVSQSPSNKVTEKGKDVELRCDPISGHTALYWYRQSLGQGLEFLIYFQGNSAPDKSGLPSDRFSAERTGGSVSTLTIQRTQQEDSAVYLCASSPGDFQRDTQYFGPGTRLTVL.

The chain carries TRBV3-1 (or the pseudogene TRBV3-2) and TRBJ1-5; no clear D gene. Germline V gene lookup returns CDR1 LGHDT and CDR2 YNNKEL (reference sequence). The CDR3 consists of 15 residues. Trimming stripped 1 base from V and 1 base from J, with 8 bases between. The CDR3 nucleotides read TGTGCCAGCAGCCAAGTACTATCCAGCAATCAGCCCCAGCATTTT. It codes for CASSQVLSSNQPQHF.

With respect to this clone: The sample holds other DNA sequences that translate to the same CDR3. The V call is TRBV5-1, the J call TRBJ2-1; no firm D call. The CDR3 spans 12 residues. The germline V and J ends were trimmed by 0 bases and 7 bases, with 5 bases remaining between them. From germline, CDR1 is SGHRS and CDR2 YFSETQ. The CDR3 spells CASSLVLNEQFF. The CDR3 DNA reads as TGCGCCAGCAGCTTGGTTTTAAATGAGCAGTTCTTC.

The V and J genes are TRBV28 and TRBJ2-3; the match to TRBD1 covers 8 bases. V trimming: 6 bases; J trimming: 5 bases; junction bases outside the gene matches: 7. Germline V gene sequence: CDR1 MDHEN, CDR2 SYDVKM. This CDR3 has 14 amino acids. This chain's CDR3 is CASSRRQGRDTQYF. The DNA for the CDR3 is TGTGCCAGCAGCCGTAGACAGGGGCGAGATACGCAGTATTTT.

The rearrangement uses TRBV3-1 (or the pseudogene TRBV3-2) and TRBJ2-1; 8 nucleotides align to TRBD1. Germline V gives CDR1 LGHDT, CDR2 YNNKEL (reference sequence). Trimming cost V 0 bases and J 7 bases; bases outside gene matches: 8. The CDR3 consists of 16 residues. The CDR3 protein is CASSQDTGGRLNEQFF. The CDR3 DNA is TGTGCCAGCAGCCAAGATACAGGGGGGAGGCTAAATGAGCAGTTCTTC.

In this sample, this clone turned up a few times. The rearrangement uses TRBV7-9 and TRBJ1-5; the D is unclear. CDR3 length equals 13 residues. CDR1 and CDR2 (germline): SEHNR, FQNEAQ (reference sequence). The germline V and J ends were trimmed by 5 bases and 7 bases, with 12 bases remaining between them. The CDR3 protein is CASSTLAGQPQHF. The CDR3 coding sequence is TGTGCCAGCAGCACTCTGGCGGGGCAGCCCCAGCATTTT.

J is TRBJ2-3 and V is TRBV3-1 (or the pseudogene TRBV3-2); D might be TRBD2 (6 bases). This CDR3 is built from 15 residues. Per the germline V gene, CDR1 is LGHDT and CDR2 is YNNKEL (reference sequence). V was cut by 6 bases and J by 7 bases, with 20 bases left in between. This CDR3 reads CASSQYGTGAHTQYF. Written as DNA, the CDR3 is TGTGCCAGCAGTCAGTACGGGACTGGCGCGCATACGCAGTATTTT.

V usage is TRBV7-5 and J usage is TRBJ2-3; the table's D call of TRBD1 was not tested on the DNA. TRBV7-5 is a pseudogene locus. This CDR3 region has 14 residues. As DNA, the CDR3 is TGTGCCAGAAGCTCCCCAGACAGGGTTGATACGCAGTATTTT. This gives the protein CARSSPDRVDTQYF.

The rearrangement links TRBV16 to TRBJ1-1, with D tentatively TRBD1 (5 bases). CDR1 is KGHSY, CDR2 FQNENV, per germline. This CDR3 has 13 amino acids. Trimming pared 3 bases from V and 4 bases from J, leaving 9 bases between. The CDR3 DNA is TGTGCCAGCAGCCAGCAGGGAGGCACTGAAGCTTTCTTT. Its translation is CASSQQGGTEAFF.

CDR3 DNA: TGCGCCAGCAGGGGACAGGCGAACACCGGGGAGCTGTTTTTT. Its protein is CASRGQANTGELFF. The chain has TRBV10-1 and TRBJ2-2; 8 positions agree with TRBD1. The CDR3 runs to 14 residues. With 6 bases clipped from V and 0 bases from J, the junction kept 0 bases outside the gene matches. From germline, CDR1 is WNHNN and CDR2 SYGVQD (reference sequence).

The rearrangement uses TRBV28 and TRBJ1-5; 8 bases are shared with TRBD1. V trimming: 7 bases; J trimming: 0 bases; junction bases outside the gene matches: 17. The CDR3 consists of 19 residues. From germline, CDR1 is MDHEN and CDR2 SYDVKM. The CDR3 region has the DNA TGTGCCAGCAACCTCCGACAGGGGCCTCCCCCCTATAGCAATCAGCCCCAGCATTTT. Protein sequence: CASNLRQGPPPYSNQPQHF.

This sequence joins TRBV19 and TRBJ1-1, with 11 bases aligning to TRBD1. Trimming took 8 bases from V and 4 from J; bases not matched to a gene: 15. The CDR3 is 17 amino acids. Germline CDR1 LNHDA, CDR2 SQIVND (reference sequence). The chain's CDR3 is CASGDRGGFKNPTEAFF. As DNA, the CDR3 is TGTGCCAGTGGGGACAGGGGGGGATTCAAGAATCCCACTGAAGCTTTCTTT.

This clone is a singleton in its sample. The genes are TRBV27 and TRBJ2-7, with TRBD1 identical over 9 bases. V lost 6 bases, J lost 2 bases, and 5 bases stayed unmatched. This CDR3 contains 14 residues. Germline loops: CDR1 MNHEY, CDR2 SMNVEV (reference sequence). The CDR3 DNA is TGTGCCAGCAGCCTGGACAGGGGAGCCTACGAGCAGTACTTC. It codes for CASSLDRGAYEQYF.

V usage is TRBV5-1 and J usage is TRBJ1-4; the match to TRBD1 covers 11 bases. Germline CDR1 reads SGHRS; CDR2 reads YFSETQ. With V trimmed by 5 bases and J by 0 bases, 6 bases remained unmatched. The CDR3 covers 17 residues. DNA for the CDR3: TGCGCCAGCAGGTCCGGGACAGGGGGGCCAACTAATGAAAAACTGTTTTTT. Residues: CASRSGTGGPTNEKLFF.

The CDR3 DNA follows: TGTGCCAGCAGCTTTAGCGGGATGGATACGCAGTATTTT. It yields the protein CASSFSGMDTQYF. This rearrangement joins TRBV7-2 to TRBJ2-3; 8 positions agree with TRBD2. Germline CDR1 and CDR2: SGHTA and FQGNSA. This CDR3 has 13 residues. J gave up 6 bases and V 3 bases, and 2 bases lay outside the gene matches.

This clone was seen only a few times. The CDR3 sequence: CASTKWGQEAGTEAFF. CDR3 in DNA: TGTGCCAGCACCAAATGGGGACAGGAGGCTGGGACTGAAGCTTTCTTT. The V call is TRBV3-1 (or the pseudogene TRBV3-2), the J call TRBJ1-1; TRBD1 aligns across 8 bases. CDR1 LGHDT and CDR2 YNNKEL come from the germline V gene (reference sequence). The CDR3 runs 16 residues. Trimming cost V 7 bases and J 5 bases; bases outside gene matches: 15.